This T cell receptor beta chain was sequenced during a study of shared clonotypes between healthy human individuals. Trimming took 2 bases from V and 6 from J; bases not matched to a gene: 0. Per the germline V gene, CDR1 is SGDLS and CDR2 is YYNGEE. The CDR3 extends over 13 amino acids. TCRdb's table, derived via immunoSEQ multiplex PCR, lists solely in-frame clones and lacks some. The repertoire holds 2 million to 3 million clones, with over 85% as singletons. This receptor was taken from a man aged 18 to 29 in good health. V is TRBV9 and J is TRBJ1-2; 11 nucleotides agree with TRBD1. The sequenced sample consisted of naive CD4+ T cells sorted from blood. Noted subset: CD45RA+ positively selected. CDR3 sequence: CASSVGQGDGYTF. CDR3 DNA sequence: TGTGCCAGCAGCGTGGGACAGGGGGATGGCTACACCTTC.